This TCR beta chain was captured in a study of identical twins. TCRdb ran MiXCR on the 5' RACE reads and lists one entry per CDR3 protein. In the table there are 690,000 or so distinct CDR3 sequences, 8.6% of which are singletons. This CDR3 has 14 amino acids. Germline V gene sequence: CDR1 DFQATT, CDR2 SNEGSKA (reference sequence). V lost 0 bases and J 2 bases, leaving 9 bases between the germline ends. This clonotype was seen ten or more times. This sample was also put to use in a study of yellow fever vaccine responses in identical twins.

The sample taken for sequencing was PBMCs. The clonotype was recovered from a woman between 18 and 29 years old in good health. V and J are TRBV20-1 and TRBJ2-3; perhaps D is TRBD1 or TRBD2 (5 bases each). CDR3 protein: CSARDRGYTDTQYF. The CDR3, as DNA: TGCAGTGCTAGAGATCGGGGCTACACAGATACGCAGTATTTT.